The T cell receptor beta chain under discussion was sequenced for a study of cytomegalovirus exposure and HLA in healthy donors. Assay: immunoSEQ multiplex PCR; the TCRdb copy retains only in-frame clones and omits some. The profile shows approximately 220,000 clones, 80% to 85% of them singletons. From germline, CDR1 is SNHLY and CDR2 FYNNEI. V lost 6 bases and J lost 0; bases outside the gene matches: 12. The CDR3 extends over 17 amino acids. The chain employs TRBV2 and TRBJ1-1; TRBD1 agrees at 8 bases. Sequenced input: PBMCs. The clonotype was recovered from a woman between 25 and 40 years old in good health and CMV-seropositive. CDR3 protein: CASRSYRGGPMNTEAFF. The CDR3 nucleotides read TGTGCCAGCAGGAGCTACAGGGGGGGCCCTATGAACACTGAAGCTTTCTTT.